Presented here are 28 T cell receptor beta chains from one specimen sequenced in a study of T cell clonotyping in hematopoietic cell transplantation. Time point defined: recipient sample about 28 days before transplant, after cytoreduction. Produced via immunoSEQ multiplex PCR; TCRdb's table is partial and in-frame only. Of more than 20,000 clones listed, under 90% are singletons. Sequencing was performed on peripheral blood mononuclear cells, taken before stem cell transplant. These receptors all come from a man aged 18 to 29 with biphenotypic leukemia. Some clones in this sample may be carry-over from other donors' samples.

This clone has a handful of counts. This rearrangement joins TRBV11-3 to TRBJ2-1; D gene uncertain. With 8 bases removed from V and 8 bases from J, the gap between germline ends came to 19 bases. The CDR3 spans 14 residues. Germline V gene lookup returns CDR1 SGHNT and CDR2 YENEEA. The CDR3 nucleotides read TGTGCCAGCCTAGTCTCCCCGGCTGGAGATGAGCAGTTCTTC. This codes for CASLVSPAGDEQFF.

This chain joins TRBV10-2 and TRBJ1-2; no definite D call. The CDR3 loop spans 14 amino acids. Trimming stripped 4 bases from V and 2 bases from J, with 11 bases between. Germline loops: CDR1 WSHSY, CDR2 SAAADI. CDR3 loop: CASSAESPNYGYTF. The CDR3 DNA follows: TGCGCCAGCAGTGCAGAGAGCCCGAACTATGGCTACACCTTC.

This chain links TRBV13 with TRBJ2-1; D unclear. Germline V gene lookup returns CDR1 PRHDT and CDR2 FYEKMQ (reference sequence). V was clipped by 0 bases and J by 4 bases, with 7 bases between them. The CDR3 has 14 residues. The CDR3 sequence: CASSLGGSYNEQFF. CDR3 in DNA: TGTGCCAGCAGCTTAGGGGGTTCATACAATGAGCAGTTCTTC.

The genes are TRBV27 and TRBJ2-7, with D possibly being TRBD2 (6 bases). Germline V lookup: CDR1 MNHEY, CDR2 SMNVEV (reference sequence). V lost 7 bases and J 1 base, leaving 8 bases between the germline ends. The CDR3 totals 12 residues. The CDR3 bases are TGTGCCAGCACTGGGGGGTCCTACGAGCAGTACTTC. Translating gives CASTGGSYEQYF.

The V gene is TRBV4-3, the J gene TRBJ2-7; TRBD2 aligns across 9 bases. V shed 1 base, J shed 6 bases, and the junction held 7 bases outside the gene matches. Germline assignment: CDR1 LGHNA and CDR2 YSLEER. The CDR3 contains 15 residues. The CDR3 protein is CASSQGVSGRLEQYF. In nucleotides, the CDR3 is TGCGCCAGCAGCCAAGGTGTTAGCGGGAGACTCGAGCAGTACTTC.

The chain uses TRBV7-9 and TRBJ1-2; possible D gene TRBD1, 6 bases. CDR1 SEHNR and CDR2 FQNEAQ come from the germline V gene (reference sequence). V lost 2 bases and J 7 bases, leaving 23 bases between the germline ends. The length of the CDR3 is 17 residues. The CDR3 loop is CASSLSSVGQLGVGYTF. The CDR3 DNA sequence: TGTGCCAGCAGCTTATCATCCGTCGGACAGCTCGGCGTTGGCTACACCTTC.

The V call is TRBV5-1, the J call TRBJ2-1; 9 bases agree with TRBD2. The CDR3 length is 15 residues. V lost 4 bases, J lost 10 bases, and 12 bases stayed unmatched. Germline V gene data show CDR1 as SGHRS and CDR2 as YFSETQ. CDR3 bases: TGCGCCAGCAGCGGAGATAGCGGGGGACGGGGCGAGCAGTTCTTC. Its protein is CASSGDSGGRGEQFF.

V gene TRBV30 combines with J gene TRBJ2-5; D possibly uses TRBD1 or TRBD2 (6 bases each). This CDR3 is 16 amino acids long. Germline V CDR1 and CDR2: GTSNPN, SVGIG (reference sequence). The V and J ends lost 3 bases and 3 bases respectively, with 20 bases between them. The CDR3 DNA reads TGTGCCTGGAGATGGGGAACTAGCAGGGGTAAAGAGACCCAGTACTTC. It is translated as CAWRWGTSRGKETQYF.

This rearrangement joins TRBV5-1 to TRBJ1-2; 9 nucleotides agree with TRBD1. This CDR3 contains 14 residues. CDR1 is SGHRS and CDR2 is YFSETQ in the germline V gene. V lost 2 bases, J lost 2 bases, and 1 base stayed unmatched. The CDR3 loop reads CASSLDRGNYGYTF. DNA for the CDR3: TGCGCCAGCAGCTTAGACAGGGGGAACTATGGCTACACCTTC.

The J gene is TRBJ1-2, the V gene TRBV21-1. TRBV21-1 is deemed a pseudogene. There are 12 residues in the CDR3. The DNA for the CDR3 is TGTGCCAGCAGCAGAGGGTACTATGGCTACACCTTC. Its translation: CASSRGYYGYTF.

The V and J genes are TRBV6-5 and TRBJ2-7; 7 bases are a match to TRBD2. With 5 bases clipped from V and 4 bases from J, the junction kept 8 bases outside the gene matches. Germline CDR1 is MNHEY and CDR2 is SVGAGI. The CDR3 runs 14 residues. The CDR3, as DNA: TGTGCCAGCAGTCCCGGACTAGGGACTTACGAGCAGTACTTC. Protein sequence: CASSPGLGTYEQYF.

The rearrangement joins TRBV6-6 to TRBJ2-6; 8 bases map to TRBD2. Per the germline V gene, CDR1 is MNHNY and CDR2 is SVGAGI (reference sequence). This CDR3 has 15 residues. V gave up 5 bases and J gave up 1 base; unmatched junction bases: 1. CDR3 amino acids: CASSQRGSGANVLTF. The CDR3, as DNA: TGTGCCAGCAGTCAGCGGGGGTCTGGGGCCAACGTCCTGACTTTC.

The chain recombines TRBV2 with TRBJ1-1; D is uncertain. The CDR3 loop spans 16 amino acids. Germline loops: CDR1 SNHLY, CDR2 FYNNEI. Trimming removed 1 base from V and 0 bases from J, with 12 bases in between. CDR3 coding DNA: TGTGCCAGCAGTGAAGTGGGTCGGGGAGTGAACACTGAAGCTTTCTTT. Translation: CASSEVGRGVNTEAFF.

The chain couples TRBV7-9 to TRBJ2-2; no firm D call. CDR3 size: 14 residues. V was cut by 3 bases and J by 1 base, with 6 bases left in between. The germline V gene has CDR1 SEHNR and CDR2 FQNEAQ (reference sequence). Here the CDR3 reads CASSLNQNTGELFF. Written as DNA, the CDR3 is TGTGCCAGCAGCTTGAATCAGAACACCGGGGAGCTGTTTTTT.

A few counts support this clone. This chain connects TRBV5-6 to TRBJ2-1; 9 bases are a match to TRBD2. The germline V gene has CDR1 SGHDT and CDR2 YYEEEE. The V gene end was trimmed by 1 base and the J gene end by 3 bases; junction bases not matched to a gene: 2. The CDR3 extends over 15 amino acids. The DNA for the CDR3 is TGTGCCAGCAGCTTGAAAGCGGGAGGCTACAATGAGCAGTTCTTC. Translating gives CASSLKAGGYNEQFF. Variable domain in full (rest from reference TRBV5-6 and TRBJ2-1): DAGVTQSPTHLIKTRGQQVTLRCSPKSGHDTVSWYQQALGQGPQFIFQYYEEEERQRGNFPDRFSGHQFPNYSSELNVNALLLGDSALYLCASSLKAGGYNEQFFGPGTRLTVL.

The V gene is TRBV4-3, the J gene TRBJ2-7, with 8 nucleotides matching TRBD2. This CDR3 comprises 14 residues. After removal of 4 bases from V and 6 bases from J, the junction contained 8 bases not matched to a gene. Germline V gene data show CDR1 as LGHNA and CDR2 as YSLEER. CDR3 protein: CASSPGTRSGEQYF. CDR3 coding DNA: TGCGCCAGCAGCCCCGGGACTAGATCTGGCGAGCAGTACTTC.

The V and J genes are TRBV6-4 and TRBJ2-3, with D maybe TRBD1 (7 bases). The germline V gene has CDR1 MRHNA and CDR2 SNTAGT. Trimming stripped 6 bases from V and 8 bases from J, with 18 bases between. This CDR3 spans 14 amino acids. The CDR3 DNA follows: TGTGCCAGCAGCAGGACAACAGGGGAGGTTACGCAGTATTTT. This codes for CASSRTTGEVTQYF.

CDR3 loop: CASSLYGDSNQPQHF. DNA for the CDR3: TGCGCCAGCAGCTTATACGGGGATAGCAATCAGCCCCAGCATTTT. The V call is TRBV5-1, the J call TRBJ1-5; D ambiguous. The V gene's germline CDR1 is SGHRS and CDR2 YFSETQ. Trimming stripped 2 bases from V and 0 bases from J, with 9 bases between. The CDR3 is 15 amino acids. The full variable domain, with the rest looked up from reference TRBV5-1 and TRBJ1-5, is KAGVTQTPRYLIKTRGQQVTLSCSPISGHRSVSWYQQTPGQGLQFLFEYFSETQRNKGNFPGRFSGRQFSNSRSEMNVSTLELGDSALYLCASSLYGDSNQPQHFGDGTRLSIL.

The J gene is TRBJ2-7, the V gene TRBV2; possibly TRBD1 for D (6 bases). Germline CDR1 and CDR2: SNHLY and FYNNEI. The CDR3 covers 12 residues. Between the trimmed V and J ends, which lost 6 bases and 3 bases, there was a span of 9 bases. As DNA, the CDR3 is TGTGCCAGCAGCTTGACAGGCTACGAGCAGTACTTC. This gives the protein CASSLTGYEQYF.

The chain joins TRBV13 to TRBJ2-7; TRBD1 matches at 7 bases. The germline CDR1 and CDR2 sequences are PRHDT and FYEKMQ (reference sequence). J lost 0 bases, V lost 4 bases, and 3 bases had no gene match. The CDR3 consists of 14 residues. CDR3 nucleotide sequence: TGTGCCAGCAGCTGGGGACAGATCTCCTACGAGCAGTACTTC. Residues: CASSWGQISYEQYF.

The chain couples TRBV7-2 to TRBJ1-1; D not certain. Trimming shortened V by 5 bases and J by 7 bases, and 17 bases separated the two germline ends. The CDR3 contains 14 residues. Germline CDR1 reads SGHTA; CDR2 reads FQGNSA. CDR3 nucleotide sequence: TGTGCCAGCAGCCCTAATCTGGGGATGAGTGAAGCTTTCTTT. It is translated as CASSPNLGMSEAFF.

V and J are TRBV5-1 and TRBJ2-1; D uncertain. This CDR3 spans 15 amino acids. Germline values: CDR1 SGHRS, CDR2 YFSETQ. Trimming cost V 0 bases and J 2 bases, with 9 bases left between them. The CDR3 sequence: CASSLAVTTYNEQFF. The CDR3 DNA reads TGCGCCAGCAGCTTGGCGGTAACAACCTACAATGAGCAGTTCTTC. The full variable domain, with the rest looked up from reference TRBV5-1 and TRBJ2-1, is KAGVTQTPRYLIKTRGQQVTLSCSPISGHRSVSWYQQTPGQGLQFLFEYFSETQRNKGNFPGRFSGRQFSNSRSEMNVSTLELGDSALYLCASSLAVTTYNEQFFGPGTRLTVL.

V and J are TRBV7-2 and TRBJ2-1, with 10 bases identical to TRBD2. V was pared by 1 base and J by 15 bases, with 6 bases of the junction left unmatched. The CDR3 has 13 amino acids. Germline V gene sequence: CDR1 SGHTA, CDR2 FQGNSA. In DNA, the CDR3 is TGTGCCAGCAGCTTAGTGCCTAGCGGGAGTGTGTTCTTC. The encoded protein is CASSLVPSGSVFF.

This chain uses TRBV19 with TRBJ2-2; 10 bases are shared with TRBD2. This CDR3 has 14 amino acids. Germline V lookup: CDR1 LNHDA, CDR2 SQIVND (reference sequence). J gave up 5 bases and V 6 bases, and 3 bases lay outside the gene matches. In DNA, the CDR3 is TGTGCCAGTAGAAAGCGGGAGGGTACCGGGGAGCTGTTTTTT. Translation gives CASRKREGTGELFF.

The V and J genes are TRBV10-3 and TRBJ1-2, with D possibly matching TRBD1 (5 bases). Trimming removed 8 bases at V and 1 base at J, with 20 bases between. CDR1 ENHRY and CDR2 SYGVKD come from the germline V gene. The CDR3 covers 16 residues. For the CDR3, the DNA is TGTGCCATCTTCGGACGTGGCCAGGGTCTTAACTATGGCTACACCTTC. Its translation is CAIFGRGQGLNYGYTF.

The chain links TRBV19 to TRBJ1-6; a possible D gene is TRBD1 (5 bases). From germline, CDR1 is LNHDA and CDR2 SQIVND (reference sequence). The V gene lost 8 bases and the J gene lost 6 bases, with 20 bases spanning the gap. The CDR3 totals 16 residues. The CDR3 is CASRGTQFGLNSPLHF. CDR3 sequence (DNA): TGTGCCAGTCGAGGGACCCAATTTGGCCTTAATTCACCCCTCCACTTT.

The chain is built from TRBV2 and TRBJ2-7, with a tentative D call TRBD2 (7 bases). Germline V gene sequence: CDR1 SNHLY, CDR2 FYNNEI. V lost 8 bases to trimming and J lost 3 bases, with 17 bases between them. CDR3 length: 14 amino acids. As DNA, the CDR3 is TGTGCCAGCGAAGACGGGGGGCTGGGCTACGAGCAGTACTTC. Translation: CASEDGGLGYEQYF. The variable domain in full, completed from reference TRBV2 and TRBJ2-7, reads EPEVTQTPSHQVTQMGQEVILRCVPISNHLYFYWYRQILGQKVEFLVSFYNNEISEKSEIFDDQFSVERPDGSNFTLKIRSTKLEDSAMYFCASEDGGLGYEQYFGPGTRLTVT.

V usage is TRBV6-5 and J usage is TRBJ1-4; 9 bases fit TRBD1. V shed 4 bases, J shed 8 bases, and the junction held 5 bases outside the gene matches. This CDR3 has 14 amino acids. Germline loops: CDR1 MNHEY, CDR2 SVGAGI. CDR3 protein: CASSSGQGREKLFF. The CDR3 DNA follows: TGTGCCAGCAGTTCAGGACAGGGGCGAGAAAAACTGTTTTTT.